The clone carrying this T cell receptor (beta chain) occurred once. Method: immunoSEQ multiplex PCR; TCRdb's copy keeps in-frame clones and lacks some. The sample shows around 100,000 clones, approximately 89% of them seen only once. These data come from a study of PD-L1 blockade in urothelial cancer. As for the study in general: The median number of T cells present in blood samples was about 140,000.

Indicated time point: peripheral blood 6 weeks after treatment start. This CDR3 is built from 15 residues. The germline CDR1 and CDR2 sequences are SGHKS and YYEKEE (reference sequence). Trimming took 2 bases from V and 3 from J; bases not matched to a gene: 7. The receptor was derived from a man in his 60s with urothelial cancer. Sequenced here: PBMCs, sampled around atezolizumab (anti-PD-L1) treatment. The chain couples TRBV5-5 to TRBJ2-7; 8 positions match TRBD2. The CDR3 nucleotides read TGTGCCAGCAGCTTACTGGGACTAGGGAACTACGAGCAGTACTTC. Its protein is CASSLLGLGNYEQYF.